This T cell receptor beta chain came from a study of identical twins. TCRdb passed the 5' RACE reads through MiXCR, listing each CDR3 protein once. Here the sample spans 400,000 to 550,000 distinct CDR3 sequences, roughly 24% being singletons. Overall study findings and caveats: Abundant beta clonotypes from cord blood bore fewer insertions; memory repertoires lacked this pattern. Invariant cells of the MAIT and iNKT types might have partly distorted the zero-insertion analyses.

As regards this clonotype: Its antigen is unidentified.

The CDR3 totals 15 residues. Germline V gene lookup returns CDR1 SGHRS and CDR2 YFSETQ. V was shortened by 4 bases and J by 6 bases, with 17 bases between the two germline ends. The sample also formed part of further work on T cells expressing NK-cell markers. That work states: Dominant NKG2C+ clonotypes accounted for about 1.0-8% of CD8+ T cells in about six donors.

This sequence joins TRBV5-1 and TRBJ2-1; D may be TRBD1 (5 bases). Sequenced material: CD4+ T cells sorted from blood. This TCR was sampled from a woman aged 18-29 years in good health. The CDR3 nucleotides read TGCGCCAGCAGCACCCGGACACCTCCGAGCAATGAGCAGTTCTTC. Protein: CASSTRTPPSNEQFF.